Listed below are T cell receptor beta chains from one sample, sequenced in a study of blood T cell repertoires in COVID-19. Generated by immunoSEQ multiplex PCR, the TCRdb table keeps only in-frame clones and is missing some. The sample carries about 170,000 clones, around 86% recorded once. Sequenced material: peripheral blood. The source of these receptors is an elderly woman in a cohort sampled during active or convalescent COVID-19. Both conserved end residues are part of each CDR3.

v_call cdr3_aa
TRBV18 CASSPRGGTNEKLFF
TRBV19 CASSTSYSTGTGRSNTIYF
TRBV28 CASSWDRGGYEQYF
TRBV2 CASSNALNTEAFF
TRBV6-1 CASSEVLAGAYNEQFF
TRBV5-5 CASSQGQGQNYGYTF
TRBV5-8 CASDDRVRYGYTF
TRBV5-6 CASSVTGTGNEKLFF
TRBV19 CASTPGAGAMNTEAFF
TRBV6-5 CASSRQGSGNTIYF
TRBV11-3 CASSLGVGRPSTDTQYF
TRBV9 CASSGTGTDTQYF
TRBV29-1 CSVEEGQGATNEQFF
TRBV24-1 CATSAPGLAYYNEQFF
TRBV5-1 CASRGIGGAANEKLFF
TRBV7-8 CASSFSGELRFFGKLFF
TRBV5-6 CASRSLAGASETQYF
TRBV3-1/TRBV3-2 CASSQWTSGSADTQYF
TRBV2 CASSEEGADTGELFF
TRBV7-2 CASSLLGAAGELFF